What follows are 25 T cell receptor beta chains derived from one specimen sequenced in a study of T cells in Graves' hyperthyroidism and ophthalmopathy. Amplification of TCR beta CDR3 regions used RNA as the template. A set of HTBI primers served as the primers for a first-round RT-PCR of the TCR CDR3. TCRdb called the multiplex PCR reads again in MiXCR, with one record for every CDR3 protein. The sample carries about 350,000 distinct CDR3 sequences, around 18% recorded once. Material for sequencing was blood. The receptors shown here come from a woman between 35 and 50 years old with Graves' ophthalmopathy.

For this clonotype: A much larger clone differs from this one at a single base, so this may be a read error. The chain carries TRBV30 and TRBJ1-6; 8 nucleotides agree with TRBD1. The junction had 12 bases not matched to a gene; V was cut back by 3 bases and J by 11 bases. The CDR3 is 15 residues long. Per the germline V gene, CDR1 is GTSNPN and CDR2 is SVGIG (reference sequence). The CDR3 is CAWSRRRTGNTPLHF. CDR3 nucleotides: TGTGCCTGGAGCCGCCGACGGACAGGGAATACACCCCTCCACTTT.

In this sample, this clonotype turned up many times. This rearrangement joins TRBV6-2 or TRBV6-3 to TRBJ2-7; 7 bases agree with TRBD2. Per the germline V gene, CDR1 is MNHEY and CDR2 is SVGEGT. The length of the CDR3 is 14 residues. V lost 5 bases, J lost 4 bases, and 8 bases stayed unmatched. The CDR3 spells CASSHVREKYEQYF. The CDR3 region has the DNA TGTGCCAGCAGTCATGTGCGGGAGAAATACGAGCAGTACTTC.

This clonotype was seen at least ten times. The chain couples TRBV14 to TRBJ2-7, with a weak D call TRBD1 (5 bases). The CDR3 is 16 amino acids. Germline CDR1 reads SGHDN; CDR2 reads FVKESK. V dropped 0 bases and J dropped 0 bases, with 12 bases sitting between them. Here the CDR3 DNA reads TGTGCCAGCAGCCAAGATTTGGGGCGGATCTCCTACGAGCAGTACTTC. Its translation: CASSQDLGRISYEQYF.

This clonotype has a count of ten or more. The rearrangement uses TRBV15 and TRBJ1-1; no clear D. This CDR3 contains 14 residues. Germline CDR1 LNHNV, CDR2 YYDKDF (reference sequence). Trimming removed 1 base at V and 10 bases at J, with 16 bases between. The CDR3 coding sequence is TGTGCCACCAGCAGAGGGGTTGGGGTAGTGAGAGCTTTCTTT. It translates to CATSRGVGVVRAFF. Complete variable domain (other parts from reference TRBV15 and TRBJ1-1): DAMVIQNPRYQVTQFGKPVTLSCSQTLNHNVMYWYQQKSSQAPKLLFHYYDKDFNNEADTPDNFQSRRPNTSFCFLDIRSPGLGDTAMYLCATSRGVGVVRAFFGQGTRLTVV.

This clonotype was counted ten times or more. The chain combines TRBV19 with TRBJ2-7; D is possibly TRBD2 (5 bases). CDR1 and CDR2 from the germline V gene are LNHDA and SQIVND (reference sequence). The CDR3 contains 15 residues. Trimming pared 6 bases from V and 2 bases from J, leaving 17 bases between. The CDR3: CASRIRGNTAYEQYF. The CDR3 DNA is TGTGCCAGTAGAATCCGAGGGAACACAGCCTACGAGCAGTACTTC.

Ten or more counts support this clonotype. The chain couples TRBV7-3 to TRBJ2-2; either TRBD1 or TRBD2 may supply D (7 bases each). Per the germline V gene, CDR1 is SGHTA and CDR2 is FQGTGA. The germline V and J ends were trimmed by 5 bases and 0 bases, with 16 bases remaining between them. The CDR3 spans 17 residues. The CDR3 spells CASSPGGAGTNTGELFF. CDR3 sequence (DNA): TGTGCCAGCAGCCCAGGGGGGGCGGGAACGAACACCGGGGAGCTGTTTTTT.

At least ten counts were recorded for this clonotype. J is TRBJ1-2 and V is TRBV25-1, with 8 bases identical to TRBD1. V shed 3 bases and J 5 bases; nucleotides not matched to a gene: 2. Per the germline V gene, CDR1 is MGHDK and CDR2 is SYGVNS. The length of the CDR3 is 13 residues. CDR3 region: CASSDRGPYGYTF. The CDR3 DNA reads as TGTGCCAGCAGTGACAGGGGGCCATATGGCTACACCTTC.

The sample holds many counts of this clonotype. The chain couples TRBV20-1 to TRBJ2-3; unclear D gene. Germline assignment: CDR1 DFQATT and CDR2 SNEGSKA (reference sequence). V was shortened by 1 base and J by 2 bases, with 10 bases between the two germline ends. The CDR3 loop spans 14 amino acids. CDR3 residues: CSARAPLITDTQYF. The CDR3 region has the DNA TGCAGTGCTAGAGCCCCGTTGATCACAGATACGCAGTATTTT.

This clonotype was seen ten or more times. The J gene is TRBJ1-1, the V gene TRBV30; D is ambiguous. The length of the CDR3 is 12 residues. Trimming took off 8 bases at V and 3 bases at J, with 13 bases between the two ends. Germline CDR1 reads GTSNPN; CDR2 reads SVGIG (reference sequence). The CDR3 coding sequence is TGTGCCCACCGCTCGAGTTACACTGAAGCTTTCTTT. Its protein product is CAHRSSYTEAFF.

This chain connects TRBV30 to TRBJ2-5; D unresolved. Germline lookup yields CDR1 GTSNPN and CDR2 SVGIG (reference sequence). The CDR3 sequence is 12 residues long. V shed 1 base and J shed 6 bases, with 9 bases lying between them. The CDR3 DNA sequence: TGTGCCTGGAGTGGAGAATTCCAGACCCAGTACTTC. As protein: CAWSGEFQTQYF.

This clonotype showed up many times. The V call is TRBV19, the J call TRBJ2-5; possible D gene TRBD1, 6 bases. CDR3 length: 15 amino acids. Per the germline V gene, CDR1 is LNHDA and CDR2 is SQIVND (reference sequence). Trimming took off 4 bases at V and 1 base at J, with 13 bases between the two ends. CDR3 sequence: CASSRIQGFQETQYF. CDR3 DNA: TGTGCCAGTAGTAGAATTCAGGGGTTCCAAGAGACCCAGTACTTC.

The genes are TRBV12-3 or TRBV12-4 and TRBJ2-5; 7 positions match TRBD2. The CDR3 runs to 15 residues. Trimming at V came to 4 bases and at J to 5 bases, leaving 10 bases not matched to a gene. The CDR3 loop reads CASSSPGAGEETQYF. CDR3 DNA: TGTGCCAGCAGTTCCCCCGGGGCGGGAGAGGAGACCCAGTACTTC.

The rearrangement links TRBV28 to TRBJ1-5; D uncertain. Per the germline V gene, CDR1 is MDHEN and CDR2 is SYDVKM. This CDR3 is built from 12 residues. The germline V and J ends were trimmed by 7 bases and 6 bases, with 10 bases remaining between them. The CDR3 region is CASTLPTQPQHF. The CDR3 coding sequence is TGTGCCAGCACCCTACCCACTCAGCCCCAGCATTTT.

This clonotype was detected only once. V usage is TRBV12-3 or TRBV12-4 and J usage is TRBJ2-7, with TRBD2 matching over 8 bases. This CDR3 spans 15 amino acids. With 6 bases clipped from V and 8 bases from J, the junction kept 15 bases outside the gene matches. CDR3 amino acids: CASSVAGTSNYKQYF. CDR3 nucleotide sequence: TGTGCCAGCAGCGTAGCCGGGACTAGTAATTACAAGCAGTACTTC.

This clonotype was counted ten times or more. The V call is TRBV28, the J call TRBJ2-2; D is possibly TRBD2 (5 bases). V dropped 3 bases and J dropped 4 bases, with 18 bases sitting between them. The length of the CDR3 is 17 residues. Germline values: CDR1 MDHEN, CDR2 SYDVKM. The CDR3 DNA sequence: TGTGCCAGCAGTTTGCATGCTGAGGGTCCGGTCACCGGGGAGCTGTTTTTT. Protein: CASSLHAEGPVTGELFF.

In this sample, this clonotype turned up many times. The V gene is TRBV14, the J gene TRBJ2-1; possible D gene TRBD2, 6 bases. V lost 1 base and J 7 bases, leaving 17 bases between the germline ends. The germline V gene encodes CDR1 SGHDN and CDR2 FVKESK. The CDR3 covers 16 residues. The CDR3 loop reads CASSQVGIGSLNEQFF. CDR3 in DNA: TGTGCCAGCAGCCAAGTAGGGATCGGGAGTCTGAATGAGCAGTTCTTC.

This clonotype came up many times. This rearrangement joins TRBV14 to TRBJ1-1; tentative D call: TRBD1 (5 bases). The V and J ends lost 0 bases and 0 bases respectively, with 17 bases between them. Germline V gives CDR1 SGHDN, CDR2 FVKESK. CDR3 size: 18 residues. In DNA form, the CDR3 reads TGTGCCAGCAGCCAAGAAGTGGGGACCGACAGAGTGAACACTGAAGCTTTCTTT. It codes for CASSQEVGTDRVNTEAFF.

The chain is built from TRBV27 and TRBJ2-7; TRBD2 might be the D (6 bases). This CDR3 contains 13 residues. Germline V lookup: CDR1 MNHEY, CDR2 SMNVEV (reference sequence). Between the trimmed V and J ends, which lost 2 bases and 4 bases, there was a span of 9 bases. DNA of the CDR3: TGTGCCAGCAGTTTAAAGGGACTTTACGAGCAGTACTTC. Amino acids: CASSLKGLYEQYF.

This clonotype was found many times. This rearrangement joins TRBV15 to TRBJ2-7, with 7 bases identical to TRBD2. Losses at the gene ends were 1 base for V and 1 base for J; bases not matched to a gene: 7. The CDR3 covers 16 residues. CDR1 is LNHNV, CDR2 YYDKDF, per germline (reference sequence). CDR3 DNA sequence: TGTGCCACCAGCAGAGCCTTGCTAGCGGAATCCTACGAGCAGTACTTC. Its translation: CATSRALLAESYEQYF.

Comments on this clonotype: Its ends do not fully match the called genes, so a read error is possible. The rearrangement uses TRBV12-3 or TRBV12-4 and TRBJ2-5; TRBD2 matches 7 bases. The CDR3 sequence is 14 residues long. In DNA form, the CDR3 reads TGTGCCAGCTGCCCAGCGGGATTTAAAGAGTCCCAGTACTTC. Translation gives CASCPAGFKESQYF.

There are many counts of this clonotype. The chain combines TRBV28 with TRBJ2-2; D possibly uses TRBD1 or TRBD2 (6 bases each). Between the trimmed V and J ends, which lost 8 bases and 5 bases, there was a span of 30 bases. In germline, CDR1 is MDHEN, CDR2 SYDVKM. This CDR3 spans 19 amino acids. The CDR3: CASAIIPSGNRAGTGELFF. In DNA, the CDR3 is TGTGCCAGCGCCATTATCCCCAGTGGGAACAGGGCGGGAACCGGGGAGCTGTTTTTT.

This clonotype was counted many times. The CDR3 region has the DNA TGTGCCAGCAGTTCAACGACAGGGACCCCCGGGGAGCTGTTTTTT. It codes for CASSSTTGTPGELFF. The chain recombines TRBV12-3 or TRBV12-4 with TRBJ2-2; 7 nucleotides line up with TRBD1. J lost 6 bases, V lost 4 bases, and 8 bases had no gene match. This CDR3 contains 15 residues.

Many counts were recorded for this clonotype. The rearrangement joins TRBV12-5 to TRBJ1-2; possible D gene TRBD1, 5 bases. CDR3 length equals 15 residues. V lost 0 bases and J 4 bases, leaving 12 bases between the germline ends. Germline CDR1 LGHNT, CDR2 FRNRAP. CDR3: CASGLVRGNLYGYTF. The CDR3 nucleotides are TGTGCTAGTGGTTTGGTACGGGGGAACCTCTATGGCTACACCTTC.

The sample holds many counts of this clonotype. The CDR3: CASSYTPGQASSYEQYF. The CDR3 bases are TGTGCCAGCAGTTACACTCCCGGACAGGCCAGCTCCTACGAGCAGTACTTC. This chain joins TRBV6-2 or TRBV6-3 and TRBJ2-7, with TRBD1 identical over 7 bases. Germline CDR1 and CDR2: MNHEY and SVGEGT. With 2 bases clipped from V and 0 bases from J, the junction kept 10 bases outside the gene matches. This CDR3 is built from 17 residues.

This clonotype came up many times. CDR3 protein: CSVVSSRADIQYF. In DNA form, the CDR3 reads TGCAGCGTTGTGTCCAGCCGGGCGGACATTCAGTACTTC. V usage is TRBV29-1 and J usage is TRBJ2-4; D is unresolved. Germline-derived CDR1 and CDR2 are SQVTM and ANQGSEA. The CDR3 runs 13 residues. Trimming cost V 4 bases and J 8 bases, with 15 bases left between them.